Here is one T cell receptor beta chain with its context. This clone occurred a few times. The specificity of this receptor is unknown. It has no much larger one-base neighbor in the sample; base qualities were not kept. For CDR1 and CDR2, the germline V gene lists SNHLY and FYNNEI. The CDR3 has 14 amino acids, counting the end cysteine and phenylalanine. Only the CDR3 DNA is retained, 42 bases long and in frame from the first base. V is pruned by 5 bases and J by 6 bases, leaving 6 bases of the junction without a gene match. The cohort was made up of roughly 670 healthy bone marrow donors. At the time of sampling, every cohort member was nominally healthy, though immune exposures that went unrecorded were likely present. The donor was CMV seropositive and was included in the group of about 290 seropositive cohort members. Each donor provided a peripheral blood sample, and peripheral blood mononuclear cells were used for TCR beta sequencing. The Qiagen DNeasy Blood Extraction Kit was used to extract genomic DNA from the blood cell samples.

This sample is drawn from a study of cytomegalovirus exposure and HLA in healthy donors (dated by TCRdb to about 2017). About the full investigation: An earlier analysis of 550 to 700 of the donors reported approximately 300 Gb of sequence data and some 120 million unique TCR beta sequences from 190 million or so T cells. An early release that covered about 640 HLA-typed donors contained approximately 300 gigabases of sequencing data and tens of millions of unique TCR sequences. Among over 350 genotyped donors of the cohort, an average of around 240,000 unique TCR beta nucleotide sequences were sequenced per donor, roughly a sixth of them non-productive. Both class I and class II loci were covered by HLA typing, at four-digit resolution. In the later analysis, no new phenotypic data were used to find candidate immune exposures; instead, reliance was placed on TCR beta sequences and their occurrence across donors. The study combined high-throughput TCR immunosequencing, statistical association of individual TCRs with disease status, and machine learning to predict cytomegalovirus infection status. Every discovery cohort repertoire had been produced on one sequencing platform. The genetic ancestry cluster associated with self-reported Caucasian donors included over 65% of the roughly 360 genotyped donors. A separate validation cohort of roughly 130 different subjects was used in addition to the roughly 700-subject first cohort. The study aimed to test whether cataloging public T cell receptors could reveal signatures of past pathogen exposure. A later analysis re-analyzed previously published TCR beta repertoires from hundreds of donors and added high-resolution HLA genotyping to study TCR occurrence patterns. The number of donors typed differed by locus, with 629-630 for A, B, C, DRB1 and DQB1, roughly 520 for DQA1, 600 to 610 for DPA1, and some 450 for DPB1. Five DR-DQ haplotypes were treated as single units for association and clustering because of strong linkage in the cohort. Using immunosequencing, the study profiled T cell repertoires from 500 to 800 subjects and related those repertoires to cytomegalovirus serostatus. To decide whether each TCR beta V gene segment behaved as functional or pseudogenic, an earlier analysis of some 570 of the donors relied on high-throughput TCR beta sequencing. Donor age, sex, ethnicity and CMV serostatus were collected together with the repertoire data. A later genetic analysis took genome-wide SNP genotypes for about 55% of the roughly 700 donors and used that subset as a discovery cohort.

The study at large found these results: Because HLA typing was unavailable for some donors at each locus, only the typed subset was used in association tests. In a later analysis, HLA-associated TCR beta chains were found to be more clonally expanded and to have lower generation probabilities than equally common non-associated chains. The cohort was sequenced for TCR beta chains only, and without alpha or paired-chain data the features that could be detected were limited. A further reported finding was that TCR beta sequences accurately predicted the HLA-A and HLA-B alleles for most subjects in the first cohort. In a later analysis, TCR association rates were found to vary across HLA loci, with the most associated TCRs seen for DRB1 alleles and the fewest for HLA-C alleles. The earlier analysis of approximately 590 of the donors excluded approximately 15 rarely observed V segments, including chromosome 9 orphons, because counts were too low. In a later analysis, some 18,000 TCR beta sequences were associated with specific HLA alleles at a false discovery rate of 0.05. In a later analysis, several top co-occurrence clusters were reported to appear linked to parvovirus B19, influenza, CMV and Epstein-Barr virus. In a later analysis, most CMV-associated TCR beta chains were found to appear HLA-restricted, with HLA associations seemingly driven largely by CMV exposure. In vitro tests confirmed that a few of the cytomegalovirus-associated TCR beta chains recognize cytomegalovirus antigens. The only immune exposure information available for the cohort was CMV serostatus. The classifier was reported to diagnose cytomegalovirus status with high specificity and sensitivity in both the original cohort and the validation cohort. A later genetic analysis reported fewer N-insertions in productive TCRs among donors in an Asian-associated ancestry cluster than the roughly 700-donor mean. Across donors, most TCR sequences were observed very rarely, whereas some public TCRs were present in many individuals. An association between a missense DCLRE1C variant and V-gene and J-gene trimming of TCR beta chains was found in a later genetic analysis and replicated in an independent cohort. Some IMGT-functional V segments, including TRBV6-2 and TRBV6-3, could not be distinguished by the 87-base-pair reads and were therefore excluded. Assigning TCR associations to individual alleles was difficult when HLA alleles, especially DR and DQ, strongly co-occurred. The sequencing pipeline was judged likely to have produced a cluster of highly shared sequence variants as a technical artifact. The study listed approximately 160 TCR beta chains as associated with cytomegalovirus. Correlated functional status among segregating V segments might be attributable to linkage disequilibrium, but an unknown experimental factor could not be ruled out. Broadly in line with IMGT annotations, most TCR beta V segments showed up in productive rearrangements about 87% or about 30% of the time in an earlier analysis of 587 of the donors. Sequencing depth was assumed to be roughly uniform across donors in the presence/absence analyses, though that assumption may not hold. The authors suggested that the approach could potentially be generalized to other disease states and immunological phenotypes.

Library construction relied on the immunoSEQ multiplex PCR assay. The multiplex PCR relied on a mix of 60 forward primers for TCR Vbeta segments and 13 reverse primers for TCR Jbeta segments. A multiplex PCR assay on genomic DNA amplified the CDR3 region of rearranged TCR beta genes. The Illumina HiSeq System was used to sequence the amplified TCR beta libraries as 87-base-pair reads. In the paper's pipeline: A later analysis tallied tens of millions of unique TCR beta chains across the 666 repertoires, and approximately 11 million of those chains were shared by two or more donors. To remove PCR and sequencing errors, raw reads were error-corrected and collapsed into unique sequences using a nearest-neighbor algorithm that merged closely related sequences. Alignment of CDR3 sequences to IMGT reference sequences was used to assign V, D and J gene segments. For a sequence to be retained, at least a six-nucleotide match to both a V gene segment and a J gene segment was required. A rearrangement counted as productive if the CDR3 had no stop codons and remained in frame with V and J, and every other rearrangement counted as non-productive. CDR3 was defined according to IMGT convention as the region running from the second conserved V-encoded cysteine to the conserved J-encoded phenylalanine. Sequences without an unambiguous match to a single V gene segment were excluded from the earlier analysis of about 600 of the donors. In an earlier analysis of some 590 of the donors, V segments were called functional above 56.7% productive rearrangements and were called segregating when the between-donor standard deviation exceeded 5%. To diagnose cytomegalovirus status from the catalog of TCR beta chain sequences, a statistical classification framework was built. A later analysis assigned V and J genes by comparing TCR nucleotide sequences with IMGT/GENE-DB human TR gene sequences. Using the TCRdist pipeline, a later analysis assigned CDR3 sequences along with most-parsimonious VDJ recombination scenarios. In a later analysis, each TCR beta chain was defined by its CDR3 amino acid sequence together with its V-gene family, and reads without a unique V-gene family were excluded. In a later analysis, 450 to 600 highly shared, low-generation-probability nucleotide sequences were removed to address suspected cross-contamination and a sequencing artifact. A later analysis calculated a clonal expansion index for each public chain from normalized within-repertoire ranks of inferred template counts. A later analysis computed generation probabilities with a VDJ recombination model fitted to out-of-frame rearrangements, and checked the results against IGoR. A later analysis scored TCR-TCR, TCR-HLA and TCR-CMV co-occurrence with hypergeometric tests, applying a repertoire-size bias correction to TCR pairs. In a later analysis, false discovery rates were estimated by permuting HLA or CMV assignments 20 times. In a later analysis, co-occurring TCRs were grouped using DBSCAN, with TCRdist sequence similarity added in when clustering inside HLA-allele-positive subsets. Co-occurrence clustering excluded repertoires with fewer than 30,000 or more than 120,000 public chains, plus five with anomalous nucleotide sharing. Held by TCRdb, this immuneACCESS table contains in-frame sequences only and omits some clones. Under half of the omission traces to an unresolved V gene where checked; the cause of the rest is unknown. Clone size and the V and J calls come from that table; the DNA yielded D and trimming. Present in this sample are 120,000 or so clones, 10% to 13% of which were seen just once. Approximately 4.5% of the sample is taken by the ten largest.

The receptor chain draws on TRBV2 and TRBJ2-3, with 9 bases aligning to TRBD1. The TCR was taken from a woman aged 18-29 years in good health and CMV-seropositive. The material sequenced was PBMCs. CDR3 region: CASSFDRGADTQYF. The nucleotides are TGTGCCAGCAGTTTCGACAGGGGGGCCGATACGCAGTATTTT. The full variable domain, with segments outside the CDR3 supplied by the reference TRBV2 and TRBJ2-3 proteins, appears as EPEVTQTPSHQVTQMGQEVILRCVPISNHLYFYWYRQILGQKVEFLVSFYNNEISEKSEIFDDQFSVERPDGSNFTLKIRSTKLEDSAMYFCASSFDRGADTQYFGPGTRLTVL.